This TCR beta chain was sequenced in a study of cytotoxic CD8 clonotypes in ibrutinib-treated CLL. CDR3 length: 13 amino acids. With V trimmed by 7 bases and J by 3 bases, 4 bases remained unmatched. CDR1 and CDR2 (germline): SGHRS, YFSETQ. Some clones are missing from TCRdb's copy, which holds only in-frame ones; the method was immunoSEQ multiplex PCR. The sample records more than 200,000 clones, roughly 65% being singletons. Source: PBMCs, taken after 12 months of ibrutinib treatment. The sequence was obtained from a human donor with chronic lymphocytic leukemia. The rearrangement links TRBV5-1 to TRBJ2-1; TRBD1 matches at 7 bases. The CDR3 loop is CASHRDSYNEQFF. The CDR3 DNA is TGCGCCAGCCACCGGGACAGCTACAATGAGCAGTTCTTC.